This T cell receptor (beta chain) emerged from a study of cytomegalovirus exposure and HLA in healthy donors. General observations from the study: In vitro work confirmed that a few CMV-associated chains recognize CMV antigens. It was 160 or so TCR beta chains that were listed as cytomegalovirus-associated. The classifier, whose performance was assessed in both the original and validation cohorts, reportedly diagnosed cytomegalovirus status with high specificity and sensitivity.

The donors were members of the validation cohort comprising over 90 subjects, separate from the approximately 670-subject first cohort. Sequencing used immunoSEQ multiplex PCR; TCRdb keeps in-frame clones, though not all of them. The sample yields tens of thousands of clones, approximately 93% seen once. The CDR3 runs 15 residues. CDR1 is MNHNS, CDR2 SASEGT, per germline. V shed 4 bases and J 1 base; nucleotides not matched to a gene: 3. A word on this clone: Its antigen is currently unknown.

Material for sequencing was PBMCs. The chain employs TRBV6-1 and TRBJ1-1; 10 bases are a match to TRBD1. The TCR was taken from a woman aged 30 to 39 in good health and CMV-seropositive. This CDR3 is CASSVGTGENTEAFF. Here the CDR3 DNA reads TGTGCCAGCAGTGTTGGGACAGGGGAGAACACTGAAGCTTTCTTT.